This T cell receptor beta chain is drawn from a study of glioma-infiltrating T cells after dendritic cell vaccination (dated by TCRdb to 2015 to 2016). Regarding the research as a whole: The cohort comprised roughly 15 glioblastoma patients from Phase I and II dendritic cell vaccination trials, 9 newly diagnosed and 6 with recurrent disease. Autologous tumor lysate-pulsed dendritic cell vaccination was administered to the patients between about 2003 and 2013. The vaccine consisted of monocyte-derived dendritic cells cultured seven days with IL-4 and GM-CSF, then pulsed overnight with autologous tumor lysate. Each patient got three intradermal injections of the dendritic cell vaccine, spaced at biweekly intervals, in the arm below the axilla. Deep sequencing of TCR beta CDR3 regions was used to quantify tumor-infiltrating lymphocyte content and compare tumor and blood repertoires in dendritic cell-vaccinated glioblastoma patients. Survival after dendritic cell vaccination was correlated with TCR sequencing metrics, including TIL content and tumor-blood repertoire overlap.

CDR1 is given as ENHRY and CDR2 as SYGVKD, both from the germline V gene. V ends up 3 bases short and J 4 bases short, with an unmatched junction base count of 6. The CDR3 contains 15 residues, cysteine and phenylalanine counted. Solely the CDR3 DNA is kept, with 45 bases framed from the first base. Using the immunoSEQ assay, TCRB CDR3 regions were amplified from 1.5 to 2 micrograms of genomic DNA, or from all available DNA when less than that was on hand. Multiplex PCR used 60 forward primers for TCR V beta segments and 13 reverse primers for J beta segments. To estimate reads per starting template, synthetic control templates were spiked into each sample at limiting dilution. The Illumina HiSeq System generated sequencing reads of 87 bp. Per the authors' processing: PCR and sequencing errors were removed by merging closely related sequences with a nearest neighbor algorithm. TCR overlap was measured as the percentage of unique tumor TCR beta sequences also present in the same patient's peripheral blood. The source is immuneACCESS, and TCRdb retained only in-frame sequences with V and J called. Part of the clones is not carried over; for the studies checked, unresolved V genes explain less than half of this, and the remainder is unexplained. V, J and clone size reflect that table, while D and trimming were determined from the DNA. This sample comprises nearly 85,000 clones, about 90% of them detected only once. Roughly 3.1% of the sample is taken by the ten largest.

Patients were selected on the basis of adequate residual fresh-frozen tumor tissue and more than two years of available survival data. An isocitrate dehydrogenase mutation was not carried by any of the glioblastoma patients, although molecular status was otherwise variable. PBMC were collected before vaccination, two weeks after the third vaccination, and at tumor progression if progression occurred. The Qiagen DNeasy Blood extraction Kit was used to extract genomic DNA. What the work shows at the level of the full study, not this receptor alone: The cohort was small and heterogeneous, with few patients having full blood and tumor sets and even fewer initial-recurrent tumor pairs. TCR clonality showed no direct relationship with survival, which suggests that a diverse polyclonal response may matter. After dendritic cell vaccination, a higher estimated pretreatment TIL content predicted longer time to progression and longer overall survival. The three-group TCR overlap response model was described as speculative and requiring prospective validation.

Note on this clone: It lacks a known antigen. No qualities accompany the bases; no much larger clone lies one base away.

This sequence uses TRBV10-3 and TRBJ1-5; TRBD1 matches 7 bases in the middle. This specimen was blood, taken before dendritic cell vaccination. The source is a human donor with glioblastoma. The nucleotide sequence is TGTGCCATCAGTGAAGACAGGGTGGGTAATCAGCCCCAGCATTTT. It encodes CAISEDRVGNQPQHF.